The T cell receptor (beta chain) described here comes from a study of T cells in Graves' hyperthyroidism and ophthalmopathy. Study-wide points: Ophthalmopathy was model-predicted a median roughly 6.3 months pre-onset. Ophthalmopathy was told apart from stable hyperthyroidism by a 13 V-J model.

The germline gives CDR1 SEHNR, CDR2 FQNEAQ (reference sequence). The CDR3 totals 15 residues. Trimming cost V 5 bases and J 4 bases, with 18 bases left between them. Initially, at the first diagnosis of hyperthyroidism and before any ophthalmopathy symptoms, blood was sampled. This clonotype occurred many times. Antigen: not known. Template material for amplifying TCR beta CDR3 regions consisted of RNA transcripts. The TCR CDR3 was amplified in a first-round RT-PCR using the HTBI primer set. TCRdb re-analysed the multiplex PCR reads in MiXCR, keeping a single row per CDR3 protein. This sample has 550,000 to 650,000 distinct CDR3 sequences, with roughly 13% found just once.

This chain connects TRBV7-9 to TRBJ2-7; D ambiguous. This TCR derives from a young woman with Graves' hyperthyroidism that later progressed to Graves' ophthalmopathy. The sequenced material came from blood. CDR3 DNA: TGTGCCAGCAGCGCACTCGATTTCGGGTCTTACGAGCAGTACTTC. Amino acid sequence: CASSALDFGSYEQYF.